Presented here are 22 T cell receptor beta chains from one specimen sequenced in a study of a mutant IDH1 vaccine in newly diagnosed glioma. Method: immunoSEQ multiplex PCR; TCRdb's copy keeps in-frame clones and lacks some. This sample has about 60,000 clones; 70% to 85% occur once, and the top ten carry about 3.8%. These TCRs are of unknown antigen specificity. Regarding time point: week 11, during vaccination. Doses consisted of 300 ug of mutant IDH1 20-mer peptide each, paired with topical imiquimod. Here the sequenced sample was PBMCs, taken from a glioma patient whose treatment included an IDH1 peptide vaccine. These receptors were collected from a young man with glioma.

This chain connects TRBV5-5 to TRBJ2-1, with D perhaps TRBD2 (6 bases). V lost 0 bases, J lost 4 bases, and 8 bases lay in between. Germline V gene sequence: CDR1 SGHKS, CDR2 YYEKEE (reference sequence). The length of the CDR3 is 14 residues. CDR3 sequence (DNA): TGTGCCAGCAGCTTGGGGGGACTTTACAATGAGCAGTTCTTC. Translated, it gives CASSLGGLYNEQFF.

The rearrangement links TRBV6-6 to TRBJ1-5; D not resolved. Germline loops: CDR1 MNHNY, CDR2 SVGAGI (reference sequence). CDR3 size: 13 residues. V was pared by 7 bases and J by 4 bases, with 11 bases between. This CDR3 is CASTPALNQPQHF. The DNA of the CDR3 is TGTGCCAGCACCCCAGCCTTGAATCAGCCCCAGCATTTT.

Here the CDR3 reads CASSPYPFRGTDTQYF. The CDR3 DNA sequence: TGTGCCAGCAGCCCCTACCCATTCCGGGGCACAGATACGCAGTATTTT. This chain uses TRBV5-4 with TRBJ2-3; D remains ambiguous. Looked up from germline, CDR1 is SGHNT and CDR2 is YYREEE (reference sequence). The ends were cut back, 4 bases at V and 1 base at J, with 16 bases in the middle. The CDR3 is made up of 16 amino acids.

For this clone: The germline gene is not matched at one end of the junction; a read error may be the cause. The V call is TRBV20-1, the J call TRBJ1-2; D might be TRBD1 (6 bases). Germline lookup yields CDR1 DFQATT and CDR2 SNEGSKA (reference sequence). The CDR3 sequence is 10 residues long. This chain's CDR3 is CSATDSIARF. The CDR3 nucleotides are TGCAGTGCTACGGACAGTATTGCCCGGTTC.

The chain carries TRBV5-6 and TRBJ2-1; 11 bases match TRBD1. The CDR3 extends over 14 amino acids. J lost 9 bases, V lost 6 bases, and 8 bases had no gene match. CDR1 and CDR2 from the germline V gene are SGHDT and YYEEEE. CDR3 DNA sequence: TGTGCCAGCACCGCCGGGACAGGGGGAGGTGAGCAGTTCTTC. This translates into CASTAGTGGGEQFF. Supplemented by reference TRBV5-6 and TRBJ2-1, the full variable domain reads DAGVTQSPTHLIKTRGQQVTLRCSPKSGHDTVSWYQQALGQGPQFIFQYYEEEERQRGNFPDRFSGHQFPNYSSELNVNALLLGDSALYLCASTAGTGGGEQFFGPGTRLTVL.

This clone has only a few counts. The chain links TRBV10-3 to TRBJ2-1; 7 bases line up with TRBD1. From germline, CDR1 is ENHRY and CDR2 SYGVKD. This CDR3 has 16 residues. V shed 0 bases and J 4 bases; nucleotides not matched to a gene: 6. The CDR3 is CAISESRDSTYNEQFF. CDR3 DNA sequence: TGTGCCATCAGTGAGTCAAGGGACAGCACTTACAATGAGCAGTTCTTC.

The chain uses TRBV28 and TRBJ2-3; TRBD2 aligns across 13 bases. Per germline, CDR1 MDHEN and CDR2 SYDVKM. V lost 6 bases and J lost 1; bases outside the gene matches: 10. The CDR3 sequence is 18 residues long. The CDR3 protein is CASRPLAGGPIRTDTQYF. CDR3 DNA: TGTGCCAGCAGGCCACTAGCGGGAGGGCCTATTCGCACAGATACGCAGTATTTT.

This clone was seen only a few times. The rearrangement uses TRBV9 and TRBJ2-5; 7 bases agree with TRBD2. Trimming removed 4 bases from V and 5 bases from J; junction bases left unmatched: 8. This CDR3 has 14 amino acids. CDR1 is SGDLS and CDR2 is YYNGEE in the germline V gene. The CDR3 reads CASSLGTTRETQYF. CDR3 DNA sequence: TGTGCCAGCAGCCTCGGGACTACCCGGGAGACCCAGTACTTC.

The V and J genes are TRBV7-9 and TRBJ2-3; D is unresolved. CDR3 length: 11 residues. CDR1 and CDR2 from the germline V gene are SEHNR and FQNEAQ (reference sequence). Trimming cost V 6 bases and J 2 bases, with 3 bases left between them. The CDR3 DNA reads as TGTGCCAGCAGTCTCACAGATACGCAGTATTTT. Translated, it gives CASSLTDTQYF.

The chain links TRBV7-2 to TRBJ1-2; 7 bases are shared with TRBD1. Germline trimming cut 7 bases from V and 11 bases from J; bases unmatched to any gene: 10. The CDR3 consists of 12 residues. From germline, CDR1 is SGHTA and CDR2 FQGNSA. CDR3 residues: CASTTDRVGYTF. The CDR3 nucleotides read TGTGCCAGCACCACAGACAGGGTTGGTTACACCTTC. Full variable domain (rest looked up from reference TRBV7-2 and TRBJ1-2): GAGVSQSPSNKVTEKGKDVELRCDPISGHTALYWYRQSLGQGLEFLIYFQGNSAPDKSGLPSDRFSAERTGGSVSTLTIQRTQQEDSAVYLCASTTDRVGYTFGSGTRLTVV.

The chain has TRBV29-1 and TRBJ1-2; perhaps TRBD1 as D (5 bases). Germline CDR1 reads SQVTM; CDR2 reads ANQGSEA. V was clipped by 4 bases and J by 5 bases, with 11 bases between them. CDR3 size: 12 residues. CDR3 sequence reads: CSVAGFAYGYTF. The CDR3 bases are TGCAGCGTTGCAGGGTTTGCGTATGGCTACACCTTC.

The rearrangement links TRBV5-1 to TRBJ1-2; TRBD1 agrees at 9 bases. In germline, CDR1 is SGHRS, CDR2 YFSETQ. Germline trimming cut 4 bases from V and 7 bases from J; bases unmatched to any gene: 8. The CDR3 spans 14 residues. The CDR3: CASSLRDRESGYTF. The CDR3 DNA is TGCGCCAGCAGCCTGCGGGACAGGGAGAGTGGCTACACCTTC.

The chain links TRBV7-9 to TRBJ2-1, with TRBD1 identical over 8 bases. CDR3 length: 15 residues. Germline CDR1 and CDR2: SEHNR and FQNEAQ (reference sequence). The junction had 7 bases not matched to a gene; V was cut back by 1 base and J by 8 bases. The CDR3 DNA is TGTGCCAGCAGCTTAGGGACAGGGAGAAACGATGAGCAGTTCTTC. This codes for CASSLGTGRNDEQFF. Based on the CDR3 plus reference TRBV7-9 and TRBJ2-1, the full variable domain is DTGVSQNPRHKITKRGQNVTFRCDPISEHNRLYWYRQTLGQGPEFLTYFQNEAQLEKSRLLSDRFSAERPKGSFSTLEIQRTEQGDSAMYLCASSLGTGRNDEQFFGPGTRLTVL.

The chain recombines TRBV11-2 with TRBJ2-7; TRBD2 matches 8 bases. V lost 2 bases, J lost 4 bases, and 4 bases stayed unmatched. The CDR3 loop spans 14 amino acids. Germline V gene lookup returns CDR1 SGHAT and CDR2 FQNNGV. CDR3 protein: CASSLSGGGYEQYF. The CDR3, as DNA: TGTGCCAGCAGCTTATCGGGAGGGGGGTACGAGCAGTACTTC.

The chain's CDR3 is CASSPGTSGGLLGQTQYF. Here the CDR3 DNA reads TGTGCCAGCAGCCCGGGGACTAGCGGGGGGCTGCTCGGGCAGACCCAGTACTTC. The rearrangement uses TRBV4-2 and TRBJ2-5, with TRBD2 matching over 15 bases. V lost 4 bases, J lost 6 bases, and 12 bases stayed unmatched. The germline gives CDR1 LGHNA, CDR2 YNFKEQ. The CDR3 covers 18 residues.

The chain is built from TRBV5-4 and TRBJ2-3; D possibly corresponds to TRBD1 (5 bases). Germline V gene lookup returns CDR1 SGHNT and CDR2 YYREEE (reference sequence). The CDR3 has 13 amino acids. Trimming took 4 bases from V and 6 from J, leaving 12 bases between them. The CDR3 reads CASSTGPTDTQYF. For the CDR3, the DNA is TGTGCCAGCAGCACAGGCCCCACCGATACGCAGTATTTT.

The genes are TRBV7-8 and TRBJ2-1; a possible D gene is TRBD1 (5 bases). V dropped 3 bases and J dropped 1 base, with 10 bases sitting between them. This CDR3 is built from 15 residues. CDR1 is SGHVS, CDR2 FQNEAQ, per germline. This CDR3 reads CASSFAKGSYNEQFF. The CDR3 coding sequence is TGTGCCAGCAGCTTTGCAAAGGGGTCCTACAATGAGCAGTTCTTC.

The chain uses TRBV9 and TRBJ2-7; D is perhaps TRBD2 (6 bases). Germline lookup yields CDR1 SGDLS and CDR2 YYNGEE. CDR3 size: 12 residues. The CDR3, as DNA: TGTGCTTCCGGGACTCAGAATCGCGAGCAGTACTTC. Translating gives CASGTQNREQYF.

This clone was found once. The rearrangement joins TRBV5-1 to TRBJ2-1; weak D call: TRBD2 (6 bases). Trimming took 0 bases from V and 0 from J, leaving 16 bases between them. The CDR3 is 18 amino acids. Germline CDR1 and CDR2: SGHRS and YFSETQ. DNA for the CDR3: TGCGCCAGCAGCTTGGTGATTAGCGGTTATACCTCCTACAATGAGCAGTTCTTC. This sequence encodes CASSLVISGYTSYNEQFF.

J is TRBJ1-2 and V is TRBV5-6; D might be TRBD1 (6 bases). This CDR3 region has 14 residues. CDR1 SGHDT and CDR2 YYEEEE come from the germline V gene. The V end lost 4 bases, the J end lost 1 base, and 11 bases lay between the germline ends. The CDR3 coding sequence is TGTGCCAGCAGCGGGGGCCTCTTTAACTATGGCTACACCTTC. It translates to CASSGGLFNYGYTF.

The V gene is TRBV19, the J gene TRBJ1-3, with D possibly matching TRBD1 (5 bases). With 7 bases removed from V and 2 bases from J, the gap between germline ends came to 15 bases. The germline V gene encodes CDR1 LNHDA and CDR2 SQIVND (reference sequence). The CDR3 consists of 15 residues. CDR3 DNA sequence: TGTGCCAGTACGGCATGGGGCAGCCCTGGAAACACCATATATTTT. This translates into CASTAWGSPGNTIYF. Using reference TRBV19 and TRBJ1-3 for the parts outside the CDR3, the full variable domain is DGGITQSPKYLFRKEGQNVTLSCEQNLNHDAMYWYRQDPGQGLRLIYYSQIVNDFQKGDIAEGYSVSREKKESFPLTVTSAQKNPTAFYLCASTAWGSPGNTIYFGEGSWLTVV.

The genes are TRBV5-1 and TRBJ1-5; TRBD1 might be the D (5 bases). CDR1 is SGHRS, CDR2 YFSETQ, per germline. CDR3 length equals 15 residues. The V and J ends lost 2 bases and 1 base respectively, with 10 bases between them. The CDR3 is CASSLTGRSNQPQHF. In DNA form, the CDR3 reads TGCGCCAGCAGCTTAACAGGTAGGAGCAATCAGCCCCAGCATTTT.